Given below is one T cell receptor beta chain in context. This sample stems from a study of T cell responses to AZD1222 COVID-19 vaccine. The CDR3 covers 15 residues. CDR1 is SGHKS, CDR2 YYEKEE, per germline (reference sequence). Trimming cost V 0 bases and J 5 bases, with 14 bases left between them. Libraries were prepared by immunoSEQ multiplex PCR; TCRdb keeps only in-frame clonotypes and omits some of them. The sample lists about 98,000 clones, roughly 83% seen once, with over 15% in the top ten. This sample comprised peripheral blood, obtained on day 0 of AZD1222 vaccination. The rearrangement uses TRBV5-5 and TRBJ2-5; the D gene is possibly TRBD1 (5 bases). The clonotype comes from an adult in good health. The CDR3 loop reads CASSLVAGFLETQYF. CDR3 nucleotide sequence: TGTGCCAGCAGCTTGGTAGCAGGGTTTTTGGAGACCCAGTACTTC.